Shown below are 27 T cell receptor beta chains from a single sample sequenced in a study of blood T cells in healthy people across ages. The authors ran a second PCR of roughly 6 to 12 cycles using a sample-barcoded 5' primer and a J-beta primer mix. MiXCR, applied by TCRdb to the 5' RACE reads, yields one record per CDR3 protein. This table has around 790,000 distinct CDR3 sequences, about 42% appearing once. Sample: blood. The receptor source for this set is a man between 60 and 75 years old in good health.

The chain joins TRBV10-3 to TRBJ2-7; tentatively, D is TRBD2 (6 bases). The CDR3 totals 13 residues. CDR1 ENHRY and CDR2 SYGVKD come from the germline V gene. V lost 0 bases and J lost 9, with 12 bases in between. The CDR3, as DNA: TGTGCCATCAGTGAGTCCGGAGGGGCCGGGCAGTACTTC. It translates to CAISESGGAGQYF.

This clonotype was detected only a few times. This chain uses TRBV2 with TRBJ1-6; D remains unclear. Trimming stripped 9 bases from V and 8 bases from J, with 17 bases between. Per germline, CDR1 SNHLY and CDR2 FYNNEI. The CDR3 totals 14 residues. In DNA, the CDR3 is TGTGCCAGTAAGAATGGGCCGGATCATTCACCCCTCCACTTT. It encodes CASKNGPDHSPLHF.

V and J are TRBV6-6 and TRBJ2-2; D perhaps matches TRBD1 (6 bases). Trimming cost V 7 bases and J 1 base, with 16 bases left between them. The germline CDR1 and CDR2 sequences are MNHNY and SVGAGI (reference sequence). The CDR3 is 16 residues long. The CDR3 DNA sequence: TGTGCCAGCACTGTACAGGGAGCTGGGAACACCGGGGAGCTGTTTTTT. Protein sequence: CASTVQGAGNTGELFF.

This clonotype was observed a single time. This rearrangement joins TRBV5-6 to TRBJ2-5; possibly TRBD1 or TRBD2 for D (5 bases each). CDR1 SGHDT and CDR2 YYEEEE come from the germline V gene. Trimming shortened V by 4 bases and J by 3 bases, and 13 bases separated the two germline ends. The CDR3 runs to 14 residues. The CDR3 is CASSQGPSEETQYF. Written as DNA, the CDR3 is TGTGCCAGCAGCCAGGGACCATCCGAAGAGACCCAGTACTTC.

In this sample, this clonotype turned up many times. The chain uses TRBV28 and TRBJ1-6; 7 nucleotides line up with TRBD1. CDR1 and CDR2 (germline): MDHEN, SYDVKM. The CDR3 runs 16 residues. The V segment lost 6 bases and the J segment 5 bases; nucleotides outside the gene matches: 10. In DNA form, the CDR3 reads TGTGCCAGCAGGCCGACAGGGTCGGTAAATAATTCACCCCTCCACTTT. Amino acids: CASRPTGSVNNSPLHF.

This sequence joins TRBV7-9 and TRBJ2-3; maybe TRBD2 (6 bases). CDR3 length equals 15 residues. The ends were cut back, 5 bases at V and 4 bases at J, with 16 bases in the middle. The germline V gene has CDR1 SEHNR and CDR2 FQNEAQ (reference sequence). CDR3 in DNA: TGTGCCAGCAGCCCCTTTTGGGGGGAGGCAGATACGCAGTATTTT. This encodes CASSPFWGEADTQYF.

The chain employs TRBV7-2 and TRBJ1-6; D remains unclear. V was shortened by 2 bases and J by 10 bases, with 18 bases between the two germline ends. CDR1 SGHTA and CDR2 FQGNSA come from the germline V gene. CDR3 length: 16 residues. Written as DNA, the CDR3 is TGTGCCAGCAGCTTAAGTAGTAGCCCGGCCGGATCACCCCTCCACTTT. Its translation: CASSLSSSPAGSPLHF. Variable domain in full (rest from reference TRBV7-2 and TRBJ1-6): GAGVSQSPSNKVTEKGKDVELRCDPISGHTALYWYRQSLGQGLEFLIYFQGNSAPDKSGLPSDRFSAERTGGSVSTLTIQRTQQEDSAVYLCASSLSSSPAGSPLHFGNGTRLTVT.

The genes are TRBV11-3 and TRBJ2-3, with TRBD2 matching over 8 bases. This CDR3 spans 12 amino acids. Germline values: CDR1 SGHNT, CDR2 YENEEA. V gave up 5 bases and J gave up 8 bases; unmatched junction bases: 3. CDR3: CASSRGGGTQYF. The CDR3, as DNA: TGTGCCAGCAGCCGGGGGGGTGGTACGCAGTATTTT.

There are a few counts of this clonotype. The V call is TRBV20-1, the J call TRBJ1-2; TRBD1 aligns across 9 bases. CDR1 is DFQATT and CDR2 is SNEGSKA in the germline V gene (reference sequence). V gave up 5 bases and J gave up 6 bases; unmatched junction bases: 13. CDR3 length equals 15 residues. DNA of the CDR3: TGCAGTGCTCCCCACGTACAGGGGGCAACGAATGGCTACACCTTC. It encodes CSAPHVQGATNGYTF.

This clonotype was seen many times. The chain uses TRBV6-2 or TRBV6-3 and TRBJ2-4; TRBD2 matches 11 bases. The CDR3 length is 17 residues. The germline V gene encodes CDR1 MNHEY and CDR2 SVGEGT. J lost 0 bases, V lost 6 bases, and 7 bases had no gene match. Here the CDR3 reads CASRSGTSGLAKNIQYF. The CDR3 DNA follows: TGTGCCAGCAGATCCGGGACTAGCGGCCTAGCCAAAAACATTCAGTACTTC.

This clonotype was observed a few times. The chain recombines TRBV29-1 with TRBJ1-2; D is perhaps TRBD1 (6 bases). Germline CDR1 reads SQVTM; CDR2 reads ANQGSEA. This CDR3 contains 13 residues. The V and J ends lost 8 bases and 8 bases respectively, with 21 bases between them. As DNA, the CDR3 is TGCAGCACAACCCGAGGGGGGCGTTTCGGCTACACCTTC. This translates into CSTTRGGRFGYTF.

This sequence joins TRBV6-6 and TRBJ2-5, with TRBD1 matching 10 bases. Per germline, CDR1 MNHNY and CDR2 SVGAGI (reference sequence). CDR3 length equals 15 residues. V trimming: 2 bases; J trimming: 5 bases; junction bases outside the gene matches: 5. In DNA form, the CDR3 reads TGTGCCAGCAGTTACAGGGACAGGGGTGAGGAGACCCAGTACTTC. Its translation: CASSYRDRGEETQYF.

The chain links TRBV27 to TRBJ2-5; weak D call: TRBD2 (5 bases). Trimming removed 1 base from V and 2 bases from J, with 14 bases in between. This CDR3 is built from 16 residues. Germline V gives CDR1 MNHEY, CDR2 SMNVEV (reference sequence). The chain's CDR3 is CASSLCPSRIQETQYF. The CDR3 nucleotides read TGTGCCAGCAGTTTATGCCCTAGCAGGATACAAGAGACCCAGTACTTC.

With regard to this clonotype: This could be a read error, since a much larger clone is one nucleotide away. The V call is TRBV10-3, the J call TRBJ2-1; D is perhaps TRBD1 or TRBD2 (5 bases each). Matching the DNA end better, TRBJ2-7 makes the J call doubtful. The CDR3 has 15 amino acids. Germline assignment: CDR1 ENHRY and CDR2 SYGVKD. The CDR3 sequence: CAISVVGGSYNEQYF. In DNA form, the CDR3 reads TGTGCCATCAGTGTCGTTGGGGGATCCTACAATGAGCAGTACTTC.

The chain joins TRBV28 to TRBJ1-2; TRBD1 might be the D (5 bases). Germline loops: CDR1 MDHEN, CDR2 SYDVKM. V was pared by 4 bases and J by 4 bases, with 13 bases between. The CDR3 runs 14 residues. The DNA for the CDR3 is TGTGCCAGCAGTTCCCCAGGGCCGCCCTATGGCTACACCTTC. As protein: CASSSPGPPYGYTF.

This clonotype turned up a few times. V gene TRBV28 combines with J gene TRBJ1-3; TRBD1 matches 8 bases. The V gene's germline CDR1 is MDHEN and CDR2 SYDVKM. V shed 9 bases and J 5 bases; nucleotides not matched to a gene: 9. The CDR3 runs 14 residues. CDR3 nucleotide sequence: TGTGCCAGTTTACTCGACAGGGGACGAAACACCATATATTTT. The encoded protein is CASLLDRGRNTIYF.

Details on this clonotype: One junction end disagrees with the germline gene, perhaps due to a read error. The V gene is TRBV20-1, the J gene TRBJ2-1; 8 positions match TRBD2. The CDR3 is 16 residues long. CDR1 is DFQATT, CDR2 SNEGSKA, per germline (reference sequence). CDR3 sequence (DNA): TGCAGTGCCCCAGATCCTGGCGGGGGGAACTACGATGAGCAGTTCTTC. Its translation is CSAPDPGGGNYDEQFF.

V and J are TRBV7-6 and TRBJ1-2; 8 nucleotides agree with TRBD1. CDR1 and CDR2 (germline): SGHVS, FNYEAQ. Losses at the gene ends were 5 bases for V and 2 bases for J; bases not matched to a gene: 4. The CDR3 is 14 amino acids. CDR3 amino acids: CASSPRTGNYGYTF. The CDR3 DNA is TGTGCCAGCAGCCCCCGGACAGGGAACTATGGCTACACCTTC.

The sample holds a few counts of this clonotype. This chain joins TRBV20-1 and TRBJ2-7; TRBD1 matches at 9 bases. The J segment lost 2 bases and the V segment lost 3 bases, leaving 5 bases of the junction unmatched. The germline CDR1 and CDR2 sequences are DFQATT and SNEGSKA (reference sequence). This CDR3 has 14 residues. CDR3 residues: CSASPGTGTYEQYF. The CDR3 coding sequence is TGCAGTGCTAGTCCCGGGACAGGGACCTACGAGCAGTACTTC.

Ten or more counts support this clonotype. The V call is TRBV30, the J call TRBJ2-7; 9 bases agree with TRBD1. CDR1 is GTSNPN and CDR2 is SVGIG in the germline V gene (reference sequence). The CDR3 length is 14 residues. Unmatched junction bases numbered 5, after V lost 2 bases and J lost 3 bases. The CDR3 DNA reads TGTGCCTGGAGTACCGGGACAGGGCGCTACGAGCAGTACTTC. This codes for CAWSTGTGRYEQYF.

This clonotype was picked up a small number of times. A read error may produce the germline difference seen at one junction end. The chain joins TRBV20-1 to TRBJ1-5, with TRBD1 matching 7 bases. The CDR3 contains 15 residues. CDR1 and CDR2 from the germline V gene are DFQATT and SNEGSKA (reference sequence). The CDR3 DNA reads TGCAGTGTTAGAGGAGGGACAGAAAGCAATCAGCCCCAGCATTTT. Amino acid sequence: CSVRGGTESNQPQHF.

The gene calls are TRBV28 and TRBJ2-7, with 9 bases fitting TRBD2. The V and J ends lost 2 bases and 6 bases, in that order; junction bases with no gene match: 8. The CDR3 is 15 amino acids. CDR1 is MDHEN, CDR2 SYDVKM, per germline. The CDR3 loop is CASSLSGGRSGEQYF. In DNA, the CDR3 is TGTGCCAGCAGTTTAAGCGGGGGGCGGAGTGGCGAGCAGTACTTC.

This chain joins TRBV20-1 and TRBJ1-5, with D possibly TRBD1 on 6 matching bases. The CDR3 loop spans 13 amino acids. V was cut by 1 base and J by 4 bases, with 8 bases left in between. Germline CDR1 reads DFQATT; CDR2 reads SNEGSKA (reference sequence). CDR3 loop: CSARVQGNQPQHF. CDR3 sequence (DNA): TGCAGTGCTAGAGTCCAGGGGAATCAGCCCCAGCATTTT.

The chain carries TRBV19 and TRBJ1-4, with D hard to call. Between the trimmed V and J ends, which lost 4 bases and 5 bases, there was a span of 17 bases. Germline V gives CDR1 LNHDA, CDR2 SQIVND (reference sequence). This CDR3 has 16 residues. CDR3 loop: CASSTSTGSPNEKLFF. The CDR3 DNA reads as TGTGCCAGTAGTACCTCGACGGGAAGTCCGAATGAAAAACTGTTTTTT.

The chain uses TRBV20-1 and TRBJ1-5, with D hard to call. The germline V gene encodes CDR1 DFQATT and CDR2 SNEGSKA (reference sequence). Trimming pared 3 bases from V and 0 bases from J, leaving 6 bases between. The CDR3 is made up of 13 amino acids. DNA for the CDR3: TGCAGTGCTAGCGACGGTAGCAATCAGCCCCAGCATTTT. Translated: CSASDGSNQPQHF.

The rearrangement joins TRBV12-3 or TRBV12-4 to TRBJ2-7, with 7 bases aligning to TRBD1. The CDR3 is made up of 14 amino acids. Losses at the gene ends were 6 bases for V and 5 bases for J; bases not matched to a gene: 10. The CDR3 spells CASSLQTGLNEQYF. DNA for the CDR3: TGTGCCAGCAGCCTTCAGACAGGGTTAAACGAGCAGTACTTC.

V is TRBV7-3 and J is TRBJ2-7; 8 bases are shared with TRBD2. Germline V lookup: CDR1 SGHTA, CDR2 FQGTGA. J gave up 7 bases and V 4 bases, and 9 bases lay outside the gene matches. This CDR3 is 14 amino acids long. In DNA form, the CDR3 reads TGTGCCAGCAGCTCTACTAGCGGTCCGCATGAGCAGTACTTC. Translating gives CASSSTSGPHEQYF.